A single sample gave rise to the 21 T cell receptor beta chains below, sequenced in a study of CXCR3-negative and CXCR3-positive naive CD8 T cells. Carrying UMI labels, the TRB cDNA libraries were prepared through 5' RACE. From the 5' RACE reads, TCRdb lists one entry per CDR3 protein and no DNA. This repertoire comprises approximately 88,000 distinct CDR3 sequences; its ten largest clones make up approximately 1.5%. The specimen sequenced was naive CXCR3- CD8+ T cells from blood. Described subset: CD45RO-CCR7+CD27+CD95- naive CD8+ T cells lacking CXCR3 (TNR3-). Receptors were obtained from a human donor in good health. Some clones in this sample may be carry-over from other donors' samples.

Here the CDR3 reads CASSGAYNEQFF. The chain joins TRBV2 to TRBJ2-1. CDR1 and CDR2 (germline): SNHLY, FYNNEI. This CDR3 comprises 12 residues.

The chain recombines TRBV29-1 with TRBJ1-1; with no DNA, the TCRdb D assignment of TRBD1 cannot be verified. This CDR3 region has 14 residues. The germline V gene encodes CDR1 SQVTM and CDR2 ANQGSEA. This chain's CDR3 is CSVSGQGGATEAFF. The complete variable domain, with remaining parts taken from reference TRBV29-1 and TRBJ1-1, reads SAVISQKPSRDICQRGTSLTIQCQVDSQVTMMFWYRQQPGQSLTLIATANQGSEATYESGFVIDKFPISRPNLTFSTLTVSNMSPEDSSIYLCSVSGQGGATEAFFGQGTRLTVV.

The rearrangement uses TRBV6-2 or TRBV6-3 and TRBJ2-7. Germline assignment: CDR1 MNHEY and CDR2 SVGEGT. The CDR3 spans 15 residues. Here the CDR3 reads CASSYIGNPSYEQYF.

The chain recombines TRBV24-1 with TRBJ2-2; TCRdb's D gene call, TRBD1, goes unchecked for lack of DNA. From germline, CDR1 is KGHDR and CDR2 SFDVKD. CDR3 length: 20 residues. The CDR3 spells CATSDSPFRWTGENTGELFF.

The rearrangement links TRBV6-1 to TRBJ2-1; checking the TCRdb D call of TRBD2 is not possible without DNA. Germline V gene lookup returns CDR1 MNHNS and CDR2 SASEGT. CDR3 size: 14 residues. The CDR3 protein is CASTPGLAGDEQFF.

V and J are TRBV27 and TRBJ1-1; without DNA, the TCRdb call of TRBD1 cannot be checked. Germline V gene data show CDR1 as MNHEY and CDR2 as SMNVEV (reference sequence). The CDR3 consists of 14 residues. Here the CDR3 reads CASSSGQGVTEAFF.

The chain carries TRBV29-1 and TRBJ1-4; TCRdb selects TRBD1, and the lack of DNA leaves this call unchecked. The germline V gene has CDR1 SQVTM and CDR2 ANQGSEA. The CDR3 is made up of 12 amino acids. The CDR3 reads CSALTLDEKLFF.

V is TRBV6-6 and J is TRBJ2-6. CDR1 is MNHNY and CDR2 is SVGAGI in the germline V gene (reference sequence). The CDR3 loop spans 17 amino acids. The CDR3 is CASSFDGSSSGANVLTF.

The chain recombines TRBV6-6 with TRBJ1-6. CDR3 length: 15 residues. CDR1 and CDR2 from the germline V gene are MNHNY and SVGAGI (reference sequence). CDR3 amino acids: CASSWQDIPNSPLHF.

The chain has TRBV14 and TRBJ2-2; without DNA, the TCRdb call of TRBD1 cannot be checked. This CDR3 contains 16 residues. The germline gives CDR1 SGHDN, CDR2 FVKESK. The CDR3 region is CASSLRKQGAAGELFF.

The V and J genes are TRBV7-6 and TRBJ1-6; absent DNA, TCRdb's TRBD1 call cannot be checked. The CDR3 extends over 19 amino acids. Germline CDR1 reads SGHVS; CDR2 reads FNYEAQ. CDR3 sequence: CASSLVAAPPQGRNSPLHF.

The chain has TRBV11-2 and TRBJ1-1. The CDR3 loop spans 16 amino acids. CDR1 is SGHAT, CDR2 FQNNGV, per germline. CDR3 in amino acids: CASSFIDLPTDTEAFF. Complete variable domain (other parts from reference TRBV11-2 and TRBJ1-1): EAGVAQSPRYKIIEKRQSVAFWCNPISGHATLYWYQQILGQGPKLLIQFQNNGVVDDSQLPKDRFSAERLKGVDSTLKIQPAKLEDSAVYLCASSFIDLPTDTEAFFGQGTRLTVV.

J is TRBJ1-1 and V is TRBV28. The CDR3 length is 14 residues. Germline loops: CDR1 MDHEN, CDR2 SYDVKM. CDR3 in amino acids: CASTADKSRTEAFF.

The gene calls are TRBV10-1 and TRBJ2-3; TCRdb names TRBD2, which stays unverified in the absence of DNA. There are 19 residues in the CDR3. Looked up from germline, CDR1 is WNHNN and CDR2 is SYGVQD (reference sequence). CDR3 sequence reads: CASSEWPSFLVTRTDTQYF.

CDR3 in amino acids: CSVETSRAQINEQFF. This sequence joins TRBV29-1 and TRBJ2-1. The CDR3 is made up of 15 amino acids. Germline loops: CDR1 SQVTM, CDR2 ANQGSEA.

The chain uses TRBV3-1 and TRBJ2-3. CDR1 is LGHDT, CDR2 YNNKEL, per germline (reference sequence). The CDR3 is made up of 12 amino acids. CDR3 protein: CASSRNTDTQYF.

The chain uses TRBV21-1 and TRBJ1-5; the TRBD1 assignment by TCRdb is unverifiable without DNA. TRBV21-1 is labeled a pseudogene. The CDR3 runs to 16 residues. This chain's CDR3 is CASRIQGVRDNQPQHF.

The V and J genes are TRBV28 and TRBJ2-5; absent DNA, TCRdb's TRBD1 call cannot be checked. The CDR3 sequence is 13 residues long. Germline loops: CDR1 MDHEN, CDR2 SYDVKM. The CDR3 loop reads CASNVGQEETQYF.

The chain links TRBV29-1 to TRBJ1-2; TCRdb indicates TRBD1, and absent DNA this call remains unverified. Germline assignment: CDR1 SQVTM and CDR2 ANQGSEA. The CDR3 has 12 amino acids. CDR3 region: CSVEQGYYGYTF.

The chain is built from TRBV4-3 and TRBJ1-4. CDR1 is LGHNA and CDR2 is YSLEER in the germline V gene. There are 15 residues in the CDR3. The CDR3 region is CASSQAETANEKLFF.

The rearrangement joins TRBV15 to TRBJ2-3. The CDR3 is made up of 17 amino acids. The germline gives CDR1 LNHNV, CDR2 YYDKDF (reference sequence). The CDR3 reads CATSRDTSWGSTDTQYF.